The source of this T cell receptor (beta chain) is a study of blood T cell repertoires in COVID-19. Across the study: Samples of COVID-19 (acute and convalescent) were obtained from the United States, Italy and Spain.

Those who participated ranged in age from about 18 to 89 years and resided in 24 US areas. Data came from immunoSEQ multiplex PCR; TCRdb stores just in-frame clones and leaves some out. Of some 200,000 clones in the sample, roughly 90% were seen once. The ends lost 0 bases at V and 7 bases at J; junction bases unmatched: 10. CDR3 size: 16 residues. Germline V lookup: CDR1 PRHDT, CDR2 FYEKMQ (reference sequence). The chain couples TRBV13 to TRBJ2-7; TRBD1 aligns across 9 bases. Sequences were obtained from PBMCs or T cells enriched from blood (not recorded which). The source is a woman aged 18-29 years who had recovered from COVID-19. The CDR3 coding sequence is TGTGCCAGCAGCTTAGGAACAGGGGGCTCAGGTAATGAGCAGTACTTC. This encodes CASSLGTGGSGNEQYF.